This T cell receptor (beta chain) emerged from a study of T cells after yellow fever vaccination. TCRdb re-called the 5' RACE reads through MiXCR, storing one row per CDR3 protein. The sample carries about 370,000 distinct CDR3 sequences, more than 9% recorded once. V was pared by 3 bases and J by 5 bases, with 17 bases between. Looked up from germline, CDR1 is SGDLS and CDR2 is YYNGEE. The CDR3 sequence is 15 residues long. The chain is built from TRBV9 and TRBJ1-2, with a tentative D call TRBD1 (5 bases). This sample comprised PBMCs, obtained on the day of the first yellow fever vaccination. This TCR was sampled from a man younger than 35 who received the YFV17D yellow fever vaccine. CDR3 in DNA: TGTGCCAGCAGCGGAACCCGGGACCCTAGTTATGGCTACACCTTC. Translated, it gives CASSGTRDPSYGYTF.